The 6 T cell receptor beta chains in this list originate from one sample, sequenced in a study of radiotherapy plus CTLA-4 blockade in lung cancer. Libraries were prepared by immunoSEQ multiplex PCR; TCRdb keeps only in-frame clonotypes and omits some of them. This sample has over 40,000 clones, with around 86% found just once. The starting material was peripheral blood, obtained from a patient treated with radiotherapy plus ipilimumab. The source is a human donor with non-small cell lung cancer who had stable disease on radiotherapy plus ipilimumab.

The sample holds a few counts of this clone. V gene TRBV10-3 combines with J gene TRBJ2-7, with 13 bases identical to TRBD2. This CDR3 is built from 19 residues. The trim removed 6 bases at V and 0 bases at J, leaving 14 bases unmatched. The germline CDR1 and CDR2 sequences are ENHRY and SYGVKD. Here the CDR3 reads CAIRIGGQGLAGFSYEQYF. Written as DNA, the CDR3 is TGTGCCATCAGGATCGGTGGACAGGGACTAGCGGGGTTCTCCTACGAGCAGTACTTC.

This clone was detected once. The chain recombines TRBV6-4 with TRBJ1-5; maybe TRBD1 (5 bases). Germline V gene lookup returns CDR1 MRHNA and CDR2 SNTAGT. Deletions cut 4 bases from V and 3 bases from J, with 7 bases between. The CDR3 spans 13 residues. The chain's CDR3 is CASSVGVNQPQHF. CDR3 coding DNA: TGTGCCAGCAGTGTAGGGGTCAATCAGCCCCAGCATTTT.

The chain carries TRBV4-1 and TRBJ2-7; TRBD1 matches at 7 bases. CDR1 is MGHRA and CDR2 is YSYEKL in the germline V gene. The CDR3 totals 15 residues. V shed 5 bases and J 2 bases; nucleotides not matched to a gene: 9. CDR3 DNA sequence: TGCGCCAGCAGCTTATATGCCGGGACAGCCTACGAGCAGTACTTC. Translating it yields CASSLYAGTAYEQYF.

The chain is built from TRBV6-5 and TRBJ2-3, with a possible D match to TRBD2 (5 bases). V was shortened by 2 bases and J by 5 bases, with 8 bases between the two germline ends. This CDR3 has 13 residues. The germline V gene has CDR1 MNHEY and CDR2 SVGAGI. The CDR3 region is CASSYRAGDTQYF. As DNA, the CDR3 is TGTGCCAGCAGTTACCGTGCGGGAGATACGCAGTATTTT.

The V gene is TRBV19, the J gene TRBJ2-7; 9 positions match TRBD1. The CDR3 extends over 16 amino acids. The ends lost 5 bases at V and 2 bases at J; junction bases unmatched: 10. Germline-derived CDR1 and CDR2 are LNHDA and SQIVND (reference sequence). CDR3 amino acids: CASSVGQGPTPYEQYF. The CDR3 DNA follows: TGTGCCAGTAGTGTGGGACAGGGTCCGACGCCCTACGAGCAGTACTTC.

This clone was counted a single time. This chain links TRBV2 with TRBJ2-7, with a tentative D call TRBD2 (6 bases). V lost 3 bases and J 7 bases, leaving 10 bases between the germline ends. The CDR3 length is 12 residues. Germline V gene data show CDR1 as SNHLY and CDR2 as FYNNEI. The CDR3 region has the DNA TGTGCCAGCAGTGACGGGGAGGCGGAGCAGTACTTC. The encoded protein is CASSDGEAEQYF.